These 23 T cell receptor beta chains share one sample of origin, sequenced in a study of post-analysis software for immune sequencing data (dated by TCRdb to between 2014 and 2017). The full study reports these points: Significantly higher frequencies in patients than in controls were found for a few TRBV segments, including TRBV5-6, TRBV5-1 and TRBV20-1.

The antigens for these receptors are not known. Receptor libraries were prepared by PCR. The instrument given in TCRdb is Illumina HiSeq 2500. To reduce PCR and sequencing biases, unique molecular identifiers were built into the TCR beta cDNA libraries. TCRdb reworked the public reads: Q25 trimming with fastp, MiXCR clone assembly, productive beta chains retained. Each record represents a unique CDR3 protein, reported with the most common genes and DNA among its rows. The sample table records hundreds of thousands of distinct CDR3 sequences; 44% of these occur just once. The ten largest clones capture over 1.5% of the sample. The sample taken for sequencing was blood. Receptors originate from a girl aged 5-17 years with multiple sclerosis.

This chain joins TRBV4-1 and TRBJ1-5; no clear D gene. Trimming pared 1 base from V and 4 bases from J, leaving 14 bases between. There are 16 residues in the CDR3. Germline V gene data show CDR1 as MGHRA and CDR2 as YSYEKL. The CDR3 coding sequence is TGCGCCAGCAGCCAAGGAGACTTTAAGGATAATCAGCCCCAGCATTTT. As protein: CASSQGDFKDNQPQHF.

This chain joins TRBV9 and TRBJ2-7; TRBD1 matches at 10 bases. Trimming took 0 bases from V and 4 from J; bases not matched to a gene: 7. The CDR3 is 16 amino acids. CDR1 and CDR2 from the germline V gene are SGDLS and YYNGEE. This chain's CDR3 is CASSVAADRGVYEQYF. The CDR3 DNA reads as TGTGCCAGCAGCGTAGCTGCGGACAGGGGGGTTTACGAGCAGTACTTC. Full variable domain (missing parts from reference TRBV9 and TRBJ2-7): DSGVTQTPKHLITATGQRVTLRCSPRSGDLSVYWYQQSLDQGLQFLIQYYNGEERAKGNILERFSAQQFPDLHSELNLSSLELGDSALYFCASSVAADRGVYEQYFGPGTRLTVT.

The rearrangement joins TRBV5-1 to TRBJ2-4, with 7 bases aligning to TRBD1. The V gene's germline CDR1 is SGHRS and CDR2 YFSETQ. The ends lost 5 bases at V and 3 bases at J; junction bases unmatched: 11. The CDR3 covers 16 residues. The chain's CDR3 is CASRSGTERIKNIQYF. CDR3 coding DNA: TGCGCCAGCAGGTCCGGGACAGAGAGAATCAAAAACATTCAGTACTTC. Using reference TRBV5-1 and TRBJ2-4 for the parts outside the CDR3, the full variable domain is KAGVTQTPRYLIKTRGQQVTLSCSPISGHRSVSWYQQTPGQGLQFLFEYFSETQRNKGNFPGRFSGRQFSNSRSEMNVSTLELGDSALYLCASRSGTERIKNIQYFGAGTRLSVL.

This clonotype showed up just once. The V gene is TRBV18, the J gene TRBJ2-5; D remains ambiguous. The germline gives CDR1 KGHSH, CDR2 LQKENI. The CDR3 spans 14 residues. V was pared by 2 bases and J by 1 base, with 8 bases between. Here the CDR3 reads CASSPTASQETQYF. The CDR3 DNA reads TGTGCCAGCTCACCAACGGCTAGCCAAGAGACCCAGTACTTC.

This clonotype occurred a few times. The chain carries TRBV4-2 and TRBJ2-2; no reliable D call. Germline V gene data show CDR1 as LGHNA and CDR2 as YNFKEQ. There are 14 residues in the CDR3. Trimming left V 3 bases short and J 2 bases short, with 7 bases between. CDR3 DNA sequence: TGTGCCAGCAGCCAGGTCCTAAACACCGGGGAGCTGTTTTTT. Encoded protein: CASSQVLNTGELFF.

The rearrangement links TRBV29-1 to TRBJ1-1; TRBD1 agrees at 7 bases. After removal of 2 bases from V and 3 bases from J, the junction contained 3 bases not matched to a gene. Germline V CDR1 and CDR2: SQVTM, ANQGSEA. The CDR3 has 13 residues. The CDR3 here is CSVEMGQYTEAFF. In DNA form, the CDR3 reads TGCAGCGTTGAAATGGGACAGTACACTGAAGCTTTCTTT.

The chain couples TRBV6-5 to TRBJ2-1; 9 bases are a match to TRBD2. CDR1 and CDR2 from the germline V gene are MNHEY and SVGAGI. After removal of 3 bases from V and 12 bases from J, the junction contained 15 bases not matched to a gene. The CDR3 covers 16 residues. The CDR3 DNA reads as TGTGCCAGCAGTTATGCGGGGGGGAATCACAATGACGGGCAGTTCTTC. Amino acids: CASSYAGGNHNDGQFF.

This clonotype was counted between two and nine times. The chain is built from TRBV25-1 and TRBJ2-7; D remains unclear. Germline V gene data show CDR1 as MGHDK and CDR2 as SYGVNS. Trimming removed 5 bases at V and 2 bases at J, with 10 bases between. CDR3 length: 13 residues. The CDR3 DNA is TGTGCCAGCAGTCACCCACTCACCTACGAGCAGTACTTC. Translation gives CASSHPLTYEQYF.

The rearrangement joins TRBV6-1 to TRBJ1-5, with 9 bases identical to TRBD1. Germline lookup yields CDR1 MNHNS and CDR2 SASEGT. V trimming: 8 bases; J trimming: 4 bases; junction bases outside the gene matches: 6. The CDR3 runs 14 residues. CDR3 region: CASLGTGRNQPQHF. The CDR3 DNA reads as TGTGCCAGCTTAGGGACAGGGAGAAATCAGCCCCAGCATTTT.

This clonotype was seen a handful of times. The rearrangement joins TRBV10-2 to TRBJ2-5, with 11 bases lining up with TRBD2. The CDR3 contains 14 residues. Germline V gene data show CDR1 as WSHSY and CDR2 as SAAADI. Unmatched junction bases numbered 1, after V lost 6 bases and J lost 1 base. CDR3 in DNA: TGCGCCAGCAGCGGGACTAGCGGCCAAGAGACCCAGTACTTC. The encoded protein is CASSGTSGQETQYF.

The rearrangement joins TRBV6-1 to TRBJ1-1; 7 positions match TRBD1. V gave up 10 bases and J gave up 0 bases; unmatched junction bases: 8. The germline CDR1 and CDR2 sequences are MNHNS and SASEGT. This CDR3 has 14 residues. The CDR3 DNA is TGTGCCATCCGGGACAGTGGACTGAACACTGAAGCTTTCTTT. Protein product: CAIRDSGLNTEAFF.

This clonotype was counted a few times. J is TRBJ2-7 and V is TRBV2; a possible D gene is TRBD1 (6 bases). Deletions cut 7 bases from V and 6 bases from J, with 19 bases between. This CDR3 region has 14 residues. Germline V gene sequence: CDR1 SNHLY, CDR2 FYNNEI. The CDR3 loop is CASKRTVLLGEQYF. As DNA, the CDR3 is TGTGCCAGCAAGCGGACAGTACTGCTAGGCGAGCAGTACTTC.

The V and J genes are TRBV20-1 and TRBJ2-1; possible D gene TRBD2, 6 bases. This CDR3 has 14 amino acids. Germline V gene sequence: CDR1 DFQATT, CDR2 SNEGSKA (reference sequence). V was shortened by 5 bases and J by 2 bases, with 13 bases between the two germline ends. The CDR3 loop is CSAWASAAYNEQFF. The CDR3 bases are TGCAGTGCTTGGGCTAGCGCGGCCTACAATGAGCAGTTCTTC.

The rearrangement joins TRBV6-1 to TRBJ1-2; 7 bases line up with TRBD1. The CDR3 is made up of 20 amino acids. J lost 1 base, V lost 6 bases, and 23 bases had no gene match. CDR1 is MNHNS and CDR2 is SASEGT in the germline V gene. The CDR3 nucleotides read TGTGCCAGCAGGGGGTATAAGGTGACAGGGCGCCCGAGGGGTAACTATGGCTACACCTTC. Protein product: CASRGYKVTGRPRGNYGYTF.

This clonotype was counted once. This chain links TRBV9 with TRBJ2-7, with TRBD1 matching over 8 bases. J gave up 4 bases and V 5 bases, and 14 bases lay outside the gene matches. This CDR3 has 16 residues. The germline gives CDR1 SGDLS, CDR2 YYNGEE. The CDR3 coding sequence is TGTGCCAGCAGTGCCAGGGGGCTGACAGGGTATTACGAGCAGTACTTC. Its protein is CASSARGLTGYYEQYF.

The V gene is TRBV9, the J gene TRBJ2-3; 9 nucleotides match TRBD1. V was clipped by 3 bases and J by 5 bases; unmatched bases: 7. CDR3 length: 15 residues. Germline CDR1 and CDR2: SGDLS and YYNGEE. The CDR3 sequence is CASSGRDRAGDTQYF. As DNA, the CDR3 is TGTGCCAGCAGCGGCCGGGACAGGGCTGGAGATACGCAGTATTTT.

Ten or more counts support this clonotype. V and J are TRBV5-1 and TRBJ2-3; possible D gene TRBD2, 5 bases. CDR3 length: 14 amino acids. Germline CDR1 SGHRS, CDR2 YFSETQ. The germline V and J ends were trimmed by 4 bases and 1 base, with 10 bases remaining between them. The CDR3 is CASSLEEGTDTQYF. The CDR3 DNA reads as TGCGCCAGCAGCCTGGAGGAGGGCACAGATACGCAGTATTTT. The complete variable domain, with remaining parts taken from reference TRBV5-1 and TRBJ2-3, reads KAGVTQTPRYLIKTRGQQVTLSCSPISGHRSVSWYQQTPGQGLQFLFEYFSETQRNKGNFPGRFSGRQFSNSRSEMNVSTLELGDSALYLCASSLEEGTDTQYFGPGTRLTVL.

The chain couples TRBV6-5 to TRBJ2-2, with D possibly matching TRBD2 (5 bases). This CDR3 has 16 amino acids. Germline CDR1 and CDR2: MNHEY and SVGAGI. V shed 5 bases and J shed 5 bases, with 18 bases lying between them. CDR3 bases: TGTGCCAGCAGTCATCTCGGTCCAGGAGGTACCGGGGAGCTGTTTTTT. Its translation: CASSHLGPGGTGELFF.

The genes are TRBV7-2 and TRBJ1-2, with D possibly matching TRBD1 (6 bases). Trimming left V 4 bases short and J 4 bases short, with 16 bases between. The germline V gene encodes CDR1 SGHTA and CDR2 FQGNSA. The CDR3 extends over 15 amino acids. Written as DNA, the CDR3 is TGTGCCAGCAGCTCACGCCCAGGGGTCGGCTATGGCTACACCTTC. Its translation is CASSSRPGVGYGYTF.

This sequence joins TRBV29-1 and TRBJ2-7; 10 bases agree with TRBD2. Unmatched junction bases numbered 12, after V lost 6 bases and J lost 4 bases. Germline V gene lookup returns CDR1 SQVTM and CDR2 ANQGSEA. The CDR3 spans 15 residues. CDR3 residues: CSVGGTSEKFYEQYF. In DNA, the CDR3 is TGCAGCGTGGGAGGGACTAGCGAGAAGTTTTACGAGCAGTACTTC.

The chain joins TRBV27 to TRBJ2-5; the D is unclear. Trimming removed 5 bases at V and 5 bases at J, with 15 bases between. The CDR3 totals 14 residues. Germline CDR1 is MNHEY and CDR2 is SMNVEV (reference sequence). The CDR3 reads CASSPLGLGETQYF. For the CDR3, the DNA is TGTGCCAGCAGTCCCCTCGGGCTGGGGGAGACCCAGTACTTC.

The chain recombines TRBV6-6 with TRBJ1-5; no clear D gene. The CDR3 is made up of 17 amino acids. CDR1 and CDR2 (germline): MNHNY, SVGAGI (reference sequence). Trimming stripped 4 bases from V and 2 bases from J, with 18 bases between. The CDR3 DNA follows: TGTGCCAGCAGTTTTGGACTGAACGTAATGGGCAATCAGCCCCAGCATTTT. Its protein product is CASSFGLNVMGNQPQHF.

V gene TRBV7-2 combines with J gene TRBJ1-1; D not certain. Germline CDR1 and CDR2: SGHTA and FQGNSA. Trimming stripped 4 bases from V and 0 bases from J, with 24 bases between. The CDR3 covers 19 residues. The DNA for the CDR3 is TGTGCCAGCAGCTCTCGGGCGACTATTAACCGCTTCATGAACACTGAAGCTTTCTTT. Residues: CASSSRATINRFMNTEAFF.